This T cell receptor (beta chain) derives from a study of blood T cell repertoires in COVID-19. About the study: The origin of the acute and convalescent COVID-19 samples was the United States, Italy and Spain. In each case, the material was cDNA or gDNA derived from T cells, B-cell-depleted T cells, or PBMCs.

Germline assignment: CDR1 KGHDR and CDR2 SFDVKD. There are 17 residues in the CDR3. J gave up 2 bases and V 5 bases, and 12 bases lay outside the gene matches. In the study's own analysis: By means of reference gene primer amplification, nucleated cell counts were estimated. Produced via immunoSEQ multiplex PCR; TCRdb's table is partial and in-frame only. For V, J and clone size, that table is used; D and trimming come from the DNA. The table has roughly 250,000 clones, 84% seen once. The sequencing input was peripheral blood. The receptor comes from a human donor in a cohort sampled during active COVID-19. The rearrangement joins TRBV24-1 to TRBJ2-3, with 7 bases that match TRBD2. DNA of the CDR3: TGTGCCACCAGTGGTGGTTATGAACGGGACTACACAGATACGCAGTATTTT. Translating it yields CATSGGYERDYTDTQYF.